This T cell receptor (beta chain) is drawn from a study of PD-L1 blockade in urothelial cancer. Data came from immunoSEQ multiplex PCR; TCRdb stores just in-frame clones and leaves some out. The data contain about 55,000 clones, 70% to 85% of them singletons. Germline lookup yields CDR1 KGHSH and CDR2 LQKENI. CDR3 size: 13 residues. Trimming pared 3 bases from V and 6 bases from J, leaving 9 bases between. The chain employs TRBV18 and TRBJ1-5, with D perhaps matching TRBD1 (5 bases). The material sequenced was PBMCs, taken around atezolizumab (anti-PD-L1) treatment. This clonotype was sampled from a man in his 70s with urothelial cancer. The CDR3 protein is CASSPGGVQPQHF. The CDR3 bases are TGTGCCAGCTCACCGGGAGGGGTTCAGCCCCAGCATTTT.